These 14 T cell receptor beta chains were sequenced from one sample in a study of identical twins. TCRdb used MiXCR to reprocess the 5' RACE reads, holding one entry per CDR3 protein. The table has roughly 260,000 distinct CDR3 sequences, 7% to 8.5% seen once. This same sample was also part of a study on yellow fever vaccine responses in identical twins.

What was sequenced was CD8+ T cells sorted from blood. These receptors were taken from a woman in her late teens or twenties in good health.

This clonotype was picked up many times. The rearrangement links TRBV4-1 to TRBJ2-3, with D perhaps being TRBD1 or TRBD2 (5 bases each). CDR1 MGHRA and CDR2 YSYEKL come from the germline V gene. This CDR3 is 14 amino acids long. The germline V and J ends were trimmed by 0 bases and 4 bases, with 8 bases remaining between them. The chain's CDR3 is CASSQEGDPDTQYF. The CDR3 DNA reads TGCGCCAGCAGCCAAGAGGGGGATCCAGATACGCAGTATTTT.

There are a few counts of this clonotype. A much more abundant neighbour one base away suggests this may be a read error. The V gene is TRBV28, the J gene TRBJ1-1; D is uncertain. The CDR3 spans 11 residues. Deletions cut 7 bases from V and 1 base from J, with 4 bases between. The germline gives CDR1 MDHEN, CDR2 SYDVKM. The chain's CDR3 is CASTSNTEAFF. Written as DNA, the CDR3 is TGTGCCAGCACCTCGAACACTGAAGCTTTCTTT.

At least ten counts were recorded for this clonotype. The J gene is TRBJ2-5, the V gene TRBV28, with D maybe TRBD2 (6 bases). The CDR3 has 11 residues. V was shortened by 11 bases and J by 3 bases, with 10 bases between the two germline ends. From germline, CDR1 is MDHEN and CDR2 SYDVKM. The CDR3 sequence is CASGTEETQYF. The CDR3 nucleotides are TGTGCCTCCGGGACTGAAGAGACCCAGTACTTC.

The rearrangement links TRBV29-1 to TRBJ2-6, with 9 bases matching TRBD2. The CDR3 extends over 16 amino acids. Germline CDR1 is SQVTM and CDR2 is ANQGSEA. V trimming: 6 bases; J trimming: 0 bases; junction bases outside the gene matches: 6. The CDR3 loop is CSVREGFFSGANVLTF. CDR3 sequence (DNA): TGCAGCGTGCGGGAGGGATTCTTCTCTGGGGCCAACGTCCTGACTTTC.

This chain links TRBV19 with TRBJ1-2; no definite D call. Germline-derived CDR1 and CDR2 are LNHDA and SQIVND (reference sequence). The CDR3 contains 14 residues. Deletions cut 3 bases from V and 3 bases from J, with 11 bases between. CDR3 coding DNA: TGTGCCAGTAGTATTGGATTTGGGGACTATGGCTACACCTTC. This codes for CASSIGFGDYGYTF.

In its sample, this clonotype was seen a few times. V and J are TRBV10-3 and TRBJ2-5; unclear D gene. Per the germline V gene, CDR1 is ENHRY and CDR2 is SYGVKD. V lost 2 bases, J lost 5 bases, and 12 bases lay in between. The CDR3 is 14 residues long. DNA for the CDR3: TGTGCCATCAGTGAGAGTGGATCAGAGGAGACCCAGTACTTC. It codes for CAISESGSEETQYF.

This clonotype was detected ten times or more. The rearrangement links TRBV7-9 to TRBJ2-4, with TRBD2 identical over 8 bases. The germline CDR1 and CDR2 sequences are SEHNR and FQNEAQ (reference sequence). The CDR3 consists of 14 residues. V gave up 4 bases and J gave up 9 bases; unmatched junction bases: 8. In DNA, the CDR3 is TGTGCCAGCAGCTCCAGCGGGAGCGGAGGCATTCAGTACTTC. The encoded protein is CASSSSGSGGIQYF.

The genes are TRBV7-2 and TRBJ1-1; D uncertain. This CDR3 comprises 13 residues. V dropped 2 bases and J dropped 0 bases, with 4 bases sitting between them. CDR1 and CDR2 (germline): SGHTA, FQGNSA. The CDR3 loop is CASSLYVNTEAFF. In DNA form, the CDR3 reads TGTGCCAGCAGCTTATATGTGAACACTGAAGCTTTCTTT.

The sample holds many counts of this clonotype. This chain connects TRBV11-1 to TRBJ2-3; a possible D gene is TRBD2 (6 bases). This CDR3 is built from 18 residues. Germline CDR1 is SGHAT and CDR2 is FQDESV (reference sequence). Trimming cost V 6 bases and J 6 bases, with 28 bases left between them. CDR3 nucleotides: TGTGCCAGCAGATCATTATTGCTGGGACTCCAGACAAGGGATACGCAGTATTTT. The encoded protein is CASRSLLLGLQTRDTQYF.

This clonotype was observed at least ten times. J is TRBJ1-5 and V is TRBV5-5; 7 bases are a match to TRBD1. Losses at the gene ends were 4 bases for V and 4 bases for J; bases not matched to a gene: 8. The CDR3 length is 15 residues. The V gene's germline CDR1 is SGHKS and CDR2 YYEKEE (reference sequence). This chain's CDR3 is CASSQDRDRNQPQHF. The CDR3 DNA reads as TGTGCCAGCAGCCAAGACCGGGACAGAAATCAGCCCCAGCATTTT.

This sequence joins TRBV27 and TRBJ2-1; possible D gene TRBD2, 6 bases. The CDR3 has 14 residues. Germline V gene lookup returns CDR1 MNHEY and CDR2 SMNVEV (reference sequence). Trimming left V 7 bases short and J 3 bases short, with 13 bases between. The CDR3 DNA is TGTGCCAGCACCGACGGCGGGATCTACAATGAGCAGTTCTTC. This gives the protein CASTDGGIYNEQFF.

The genes are TRBV15 and TRBJ2-1; 13 nucleotides match TRBD2. From germline, CDR1 is LNHNV and CDR2 YYDKDF (reference sequence). After removal of 4 bases from V and 8 bases from J, the junction contained 5 bases not matched to a gene. The CDR3 extends over 15 amino acids. CDR3 sequence reads: CATSTWTSGRDEQFF. Here the CDR3 DNA reads TGTGCCACCAGCACTTGGACTAGCGGGAGAGATGAGCAGTTCTTC.

This clonotype has more than one count but fewer than ten. V gene TRBV27 combines with J gene TRBJ2-1, with D perhaps TRBD2 (6 bases). The germline CDR1 and CDR2 sequences are MNHEY and SMNVEV (reference sequence). The V end was cut by 6 bases, the J end by 9 bases, with 18 bases between. The CDR3 is 14 amino acids. CDR3 amino acids: CASSLGAGNAEQFF. The CDR3 DNA follows: TGTGCCAGCAGCCTAGGGGCGGGGAACGCTGAGCAGTTCTTC.

Remarks on this clonotype: An end of the junction differs from the germline gene, which may be a read error. The chain joins TRBV4-1 to TRBJ2-1; TRBD2 is a possible D gene (7 bases). The CDR3 is 16 residues long. The germline gives CDR1 MGHRA, CDR2 YSYEKL. The DNA for the CDR3 is TGCACCAGCAGCCAAGACCTTGGGGGGGCAAGGAATGAGCAGTTCTTC. This gives the protein CTSSQDLGGARNEQFF.